The source of this T cell receptor beta chain is a study of PD-1 blockade in classical Hodgkin lymphoma. Overall study findings and caveats: Relative to healthy donors, newly diagnosed patients reportedly had lower baseline TCR diversity, which was reported as lower still in relapsed/refractory patients.

The table came from immunoSEQ multiplex PCR; TCRdb's copy has only in-frame clones and leaves some out. The sample consists of approximately 99,000 clones, about 89% of them appearing once. A remark on this clone: The antigen remains undetermined.

Each patient's relapse followed autologous stem cell transplantation, and brentuximab vedotin exposure varied. The TCR originated in a human donor with classical Hodgkin lymphoma. Sequenced here: peripheral blood mononuclear cells (PBMCs), sampled before the second cycle of nivolumab.

In DNA, the CDR3 is TGTGCCAGCAGTGAAGTCCGATCCAGCTCCTACGAGCAGTACTTC. As protein: CASSEVRSSSYEQYF. The chain joins TRBV25-1 to TRBJ2-7; D remains ambiguous. The CDR3 length is 15 residues. Trimming stripped 2 bases from V and 0 bases from J, with 11 bases between. The germline CDR1 and CDR2 sequences are MGHDK and SYGVNS.